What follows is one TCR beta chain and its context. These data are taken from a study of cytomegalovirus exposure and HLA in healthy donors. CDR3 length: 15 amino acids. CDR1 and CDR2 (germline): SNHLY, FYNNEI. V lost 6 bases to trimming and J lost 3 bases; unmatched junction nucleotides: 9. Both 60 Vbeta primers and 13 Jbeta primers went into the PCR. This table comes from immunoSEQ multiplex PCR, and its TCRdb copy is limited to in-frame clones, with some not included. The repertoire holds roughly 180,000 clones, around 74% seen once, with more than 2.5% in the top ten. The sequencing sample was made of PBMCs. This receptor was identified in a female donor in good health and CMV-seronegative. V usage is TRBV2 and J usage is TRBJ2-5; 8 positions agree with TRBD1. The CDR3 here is CASSPGQGAEETQYF. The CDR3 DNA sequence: TGTGCCAGCAGCCCGGGGCAGGGGGCCGAAGAGACCCAGTACTTC.